The T cell receptor beta chain under discussion was sequenced for a study of untreated major depressive disorder. CDR3 length: 12 amino acids. Germline CDR1 and CDR2: SGHRS and YFSETQ. J was trimmed by 3 bases and V by 5 bases; bases with no gene match: 2. Major depressive disorder by DSM-IV, Hamilton depression score of at least 18. Roughly 32 ml of blood was drawn into EDTA tubes. Sequenced by immunoSEQ multiplex PCR; TCRdb stores in-frame clones only, minus some. The repertoire holds about 13,000 clones, with 92% as singletons. Study findings and constraints: Depressed patients' CD4+ T cells carried increased TRBV05-01 (Vbeta 5.1) usage versus control CD4+ T cells. Sequencing comparisons covered only three preselected Vbeta families. Findings may not generalize because the study sample was small.

This clone was counted once. The antigen is not known. This TCR was sampled from a man aged 25 to 45 with major depressive disorder. The chain is built from TRBV5-1 and TRBJ2-7; 7 nucleotides match TRBD1. Sequencing was carried out using CD4+ T cells from PBMCs. The CDR3 bases are TGCGCCAGCAGGAGGGACAGCTACGAGCAGTACTTC. It yields the protein CASRRDSYEQYF.